The sequence of this T cell receptor (beta chain) was determined in a study of shared clonotypes between healthy human individuals. The authors ran unsorted PBMC replicate PCRs on about 320 ng DNA, tens of thousands of T cell genomes. Profiled with immunoSEQ multiplex PCR; TCRdb holds only in-frame clones, not every one. The sample holds under 600,000 clones, 60% to 80% seen once. This clone was recorded a few times. Its antigen is as yet unknown. The CDR3 has 16 residues. Germline V gene sequence: CDR1 MNHEY, CDR2 SMNVEV (reference sequence). V dropped 5 bases and J dropped 4; count of bases not matched to a gene: 7. Overall study findings and caveats: Represented diversity (both genetic and exposure-history) was limited by the small number of donors.

The sequence was collected from a woman in her forties in good health. Some clones in this sample may be carry-over from other donors' samples. J is TRBJ2-7 and V is TRBV27; 14 bases are shared with TRBD2. Sequencing was done on a sample of PBMCs. The CDR3, as DNA: TGTGCCAGCAGTGCCCGACTAGCGGGAGGGCCGTACGAGCAGTACTTC. It specifies CASSARLAGGPYEQYF.